This T cell receptor beta chain was captured by sequencing in a study of control samples from healthy donors and cancer patients. Libraries were prepared by immunoSEQ multiplex PCR; TCRdb keeps only in-frame clonotypes and omits some of them. Among about 120,000 clones, around nine tenths were seen once, and the ten largest hold 2% to 2.5%. Germline V CDR1 and CDR2: MNHNS, SASEGT. The ends were cut back, 3 bases at V and 6 bases at J, with 8 bases in the middle. The CDR3 spans 13 residues. The sequenced sample was blood. The TCR was taken from a woman in her 70s in good health. The genes are TRBV6-1 and TRBJ2-2; possible D gene TRBD2, 5 bases. The CDR3 region is CASSESGSGELFF. CDR3 nucleotides: TGTGCCAGCAGTGAGTCGGGGTCCGGGGAGCTGTTTTTT.